Listed below are T cell receptor beta chains from one sample, sequenced in a study of cytomegalovirus exposure and HLA in healthy donors. Sequencing used immunoSEQ multiplex PCR; TCRdb keeps in-frame clones, though not all of them. The sample has 100,000 to 150,000 clones, under 80% seen once. Material for sequencing was PBMCs. The origin of the receptors is a woman between 55 and 75 years old in good health and CMV-seropositive. Each CDR3 is given with its conserved first and last residue. Each record gives: V gene, D gene, clone size, J gene, CDR3 protein, CDR3 DNA. A D gene is named only where the DNA matches it firmly. Size is stated for part of the rows, as once, few or many counts, or as a class when the clone is expanded.

V gene: TRBV13; D gene: TRBD1; clone size: NA; J gene: TRBJ2-2; CDR3 protein: CASSFVSGTGWTGELFF; CDR3 DNA: TGTGCCAGCAGCTTCGTGTCCGGGACAGGGTGGACCGGGGAGCTGTTTTTT
V gene: TRBV11-2; D gene: NA; clone size: NA; J gene: TRBJ2-7; CDR3 protein: CASSQVRGSYEQYF; CDR3 DNA: TGTGCCAGCAGCCAAGTCAGGGGCTCCTACGAGCAGTACTTC
V gene: TRBV9; D gene: NA; clone size: NA; J gene: TRBJ2-3; CDR3 protein: CASSLSGQAGRSTDTQYF; CDR3 DNA: TGTGCCAGCAGCCTGAGCGGGCAGGCAGGTCGGAGCACAGATACGCAGTATTTT
V gene: TRBV25-1; D gene: NA; clone size: NA; J gene: TRBJ1-2; CDR3 protein: CASSERRQTFGDYGYTF; CDR3 DNA: TGTGCCAGCAGTGAAAGAAGACAGACTTTTGGTGACTATGGCTACACCTTC
V gene: TRBV19; D gene: NA; clone size: NA; J gene: TRBJ1-5; CDR3 protein: CASSKTDNQPQHF; CDR3 DNA: TGTGCCAGTAGTAAGACAGACAATCAGCCCCAGCATTTT
V gene: TRBV2; D gene: NA; clone size: NA; J gene: TRBJ1-4; CDR3 protein: CASLTDGTYEKLFF; CDR3 DNA: TGTGCCTCCTTAACAGACGGGACATATGAAAAACTGTTTTTT
V gene: TRBV9; D gene: TRBD2; clone size: NA; J gene: TRBJ2-5; CDR3 protein: CASSERGGQETQYF; CDR3 DNA: TGTGCCAGCAGCGAGCGGGGGGGACAAGAGACCCAGTACTTC
V gene: TRBV30; D gene: TRBD1; clone size: NA; J gene: TRBJ1-1; CDR3 protein: CAWSAQGQGRGGTEAFF; CDR3 DNA: TGTGCCTGGAGTGCACAGGGACAGGGACGGGGGGGGACTGAAGCTTTCTTT
V gene: TRBV1; D gene: NA; clone size: NA; J gene: TRBJ2-7; CDR3 protein: CTSSQERKGQGTYEQYF; CDR3 DNA: TGCACCAGCAGCCAAGAGAGGAAGGGACAGGGGACCTACGAGCAGTACTTC
V gene: TRBV6-1; D gene: TRBD1; clone size: NA; J gene: TRBJ1-6; CDR3 protein: CASSEAGTGGKKGHF; CDR3 DNA: TGTGCCAGCAGTGAAGCGGGGACAGGGGGGAAAAAGGGCCACTTT
V gene: TRBV20-1; D gene: NA; clone size: NA; J gene: TRBJ1-2; CDR3 protein: CSAGYYGYTF; CDR3 DNA: TGCAGTGCTGGCTACTATGGCTACACCTTC
V gene: TRBV4-2; D gene: NA; clone size: NA; J gene: TRBJ1-1; CDR3 protein: CASSQGLKNTEAFF; CDR3 DNA: TGTGCCAGCAGCCAAGGGCTCAAAAACACTGAAGCTTTCTTT
V gene: TRBV11-3; D gene: NA; clone size: NA; J gene: TRBJ2-1; CDR3 protein: CASSLGSGSYNEQFF; CDR3 DNA: TGTGCCAGCAGCTTAGGTAGCGGCTCCTACAATGAGCAGTTCTTC
V gene: TRBV7-8; D gene: NA; clone size: NA; J gene: TRBJ2-5; CDR3 protein: CASSLAFHSETQYF; CDR3 DNA: TGTGCCAGCAGCTTAGCGTTTCATTCAGAGACCCAGTACTTC
V gene: TRBV7-9; D gene: TRBD1; clone size: NA; J gene: TRBJ2-1; CDR3 protein: CASTRGQGAYNEQFF; CDR3 DNA: TGTGCCAGCACGCGGGGACAGGGGGCCTACAATGAGCAGTTCTTC
V gene: TRBV7-3; D gene: TRBD1; clone size: NA; J gene: TRBJ2-1; CDR3 protein: CASSSGGLYNEQFF; CDR3 DNA: TGTGCCAGCAGCTCAGGGGGCCTGTACAATGAGCAGTTCTTC
V gene: TRBV20-1; D gene: TRBD1; clone size: NA; J gene: TRBJ1-1; CDR3 protein: CRGDRNTEAFF; CDR3 DNA: TGCCGCGGGGACAGAAACACTGAAGCTTTCTTT
V gene: TRBV7-6; D gene: TRBD1; clone size: once; J gene: TRBJ1-3; CDR3 protein: CASSLAGYRGKAGNTIYF; CDR3 DNA: TGTGCCAGCAGCTTAGCGGGGTACAGGGGGAAAGCGGGAAACACCATATATTTT
V gene: TRBV9; D gene: NA; clone size: NA; J gene: TRBJ1-1; CDR3 protein: CASSAQGNTEAFF; CDR3 DNA: TGTGCCAGCAGCGCCCAGGGGAACACTGAAGCTTTCTTT
V gene: TRBV4-2; D gene: TRBD1; clone size: NA; J gene: TRBJ1-1; CDR3 protein: CASSPGQGVVF; CDR3 DNA: TGTGCCAGCAGCCCTGGACAGGGGGTTGTCTTT
V gene: TRBV4-1; D gene: TRBD2; clone size: NA; J gene: TRBJ2-3; CDR3 protein: CASSRVTSGRGSSTDTQYF; CDR3 DNA: TGCGCCAGCAGCCGCGTGACTAGCGGGAGGGGGAGTAGCACAGATACGCAGTATTTT
V gene: TRBV30; D gene: TRBD1; clone size: NA; J gene: TRBJ2-7; CDR3 protein: CACDRGLDEQYF; CDR3 DNA: TGTGCCTGTGACAGGGGGCTGGACGAGCAGTACTTC
V gene: TRBV19; D gene: NA; clone size: NA; J gene: TRBJ1-4; CDR3 protein: CASSNYRVGEKLFF; CDR3 DNA: TGTGCCAGTAGTAACTACAGGGTTGGAGAAAAACTGTTTTTT
V gene: TRBV4-2; D gene: TRBD1; clone size: few; J gene: TRBJ1-4; CDR3 protein: CASSQDNVATGVEKLFF; CDR3 DNA: TGTGCCAGCAGCCAAGATAACGTGGCGACAGGGGTCGAAAAACTGTTTTTT
V gene: TRBV7-8; D gene: NA; clone size: NA; J gene: TRBJ1-2; CDR3 protein: CASSPNPGYGYTF; CDR3 DNA: TGTGCCAGCAGTCCTAATCCTGGCTATGGCTACACCTTC
V gene: TRBV4-2; D gene: NA; clone size: NA; J gene: TRBJ2-7; CDR3 protein: CASSQVVLTADEQYF; CDR3 DNA: TGTGCCAGCAGCCAAGTTGTACTGACAGCTGACGAGCAGTACTTC
V gene: TRBV18; D gene: NA; clone size: NA; J gene: TRBJ1-2; CDR3 protein: CASSPIGRENYGYTF; CDR3 DNA: TGTGCCAGCTCGCCAATTGGAAGGGAGAACTATGGCTACACCTTC
V gene: TRBV7-2; D gene: NA; clone size: NA; J gene: TRBJ1-2; CDR3 protein: CASSFRNGDGYTF; CDR3 DNA: TGTGCCAGCAGCTTCAGAAACGGGGATGGCTACACCTTC
V gene: TRBV7-9; D gene: NA; clone size: NA; J gene: TRBJ1-3; CDR3 protein: CASSYPGVSGNTIYF; CDR3 DNA: TGTGCCAGCAGCTACCCGGGGGTCTCTGGAAACACCATATATTTT
V gene: TRBV23-1; D gene: NA; clone size: NA; J gene: TRBJ1-5; CDR3 protein: CASSQSRGNQPQHF; CDR3 DNA: TGCGCCAGCAGTCAATCTAGGGGAAATCAGCCCCAGCATTTT
V gene: TRBV6-5; D gene: TRBD1; clone size: NA; J gene: TRBJ1-3; CDR3 protein: CASRQQGNSGNTIYF; CDR3 DNA: TGTGCCAGCAGACAACAGGGGAATAGTGGAAACACCATATATTTT
V gene: TRBV4-1; D gene: NA; clone size: NA; J gene: TRBJ1-6; CDR3 protein: CASSHPRGYNSPLHF; CDR3 DNA: TGCGCCAGCAGCCATCCACGGGGGTATAATTCACCCCTCCACTTT